This T cell receptor beta chain was captured by sequencing in a study of blood T cells in healthy people across ages. Study-wide points: Per million T cells, TCR beta diversity dropped roughly linearly as age increased.

V lost 5 bases to trimming and J lost 4 bases, with 16 bases between them. The CDR3 extends over 14 amino acids. Germline CDR1 and CDR2: SGHRS and YFSETQ. A J-beta primer mix and a sample-barcoded 5' primer were used in a second PCR of roughly 7 to 12 cycles. Paired-end reads containing CDR3 totaled no fewer than 2.5 million for each sample. TCRdb re-derived calls from the 5' RACE reads in MiXCR, one entry per CDR3 protein. The sample lists approximately 1,100,000 distinct CDR3 sequences; 40% to 45% were seen once. The draw of peripheral blood yielded approximately 11 milliliters from each donor. This clonotype was observed a handful of times. No antigen is known for it.

Sequenced sample: blood. This receptor was obtained from a woman aged 60-70 years in good health. The rearrangement joins TRBV5-1 to TRBJ2-7; D might be TRBD2 (5 bases). The CDR3, as DNA: TGCGCCAGCAGGAGCGGCCTAAGGGCATACGAGCAGTACTTC. Encoded protein: CASRSGLRAYEQYF.